A single sample gave rise to the 26 T cell receptor beta chains below, sequenced in a study of cytomegalovirus exposure and HLA in healthy donors. The PCR used 60 Vbeta and 13 Jbeta primers. Clones were read by immunoSEQ multiplex PCR, and TCRdb kept only the in-frame ones, dropping some. The repertoire includes 170,000 or so clones, over 75% of them detected once, and less than 0.65% sits in the top ten. Sequenced material: PBMCs. These receptor sequences come from a woman between 50 and 59 years old in good health and CMV-seronegative.

V gene TRBV7-2 combines with J gene TRBJ1-2; TRBD1 is a possible D gene (5 bases). V was shortened by 0 bases and J by 0 bases, with 8 bases between the two germline ends. Germline CDR1 and CDR2: SGHTA and FQGNSA. The CDR3 has 15 amino acids. CDR3 protein: CASSLAQGANYGYTF. CDR3 nucleotides: TGTGCCAGCAGCTTAGCCCAGGGCGCTAACTATGGCTACACCTTC.

The chain carries TRBV7-8 and TRBJ1-3, with TRBD1 matching over 7 bases. CDR3 length: 15 residues. V lost 1 base to trimming and J lost 2 bases; unmatched junction nucleotides: 2. CDR1 is SGHVS, CDR2 FQNEAQ, per germline. The CDR3 DNA reads TGTGCCAGCAGCTTAGGTCAGGGGGCTGGAAACACCATATATTTT. Amino acids: CASSLGQGAGNTIYF.

The rearrangement joins TRBV25-1 to TRBJ2-7; D possibly corresponds to TRBD1 (5 bases). The CDR3 is 14 amino acids. Deletions cut 3 bases from V and 1 base from J, with 10 bases between. The germline CDR1 and CDR2 sequences are MGHDK and SYGVNS. CDR3 DNA sequence: TGTGCCAGCAGTGAGACAGATGGGTCCTACGAGCAGTACTTC. Translation gives CASSETDGSYEQYF.

The chain uses TRBV2 and TRBJ2-3, with D maybe TRBD2 (6 bases). Germline-derived CDR1 and CDR2 are SNHLY and FYNNEI. Trimming took off 6 bases at V and 1 base at J, with 14 bases between the two ends. The CDR3 spans 15 residues. The CDR3 nucleotides are TGTGCCAGCAGCGCTTTCGGCGGGGGCACAGATACGCAGTATTTT. Translation: CASSAFGGGTDTQYF.

This clone has just one count. This chain connects TRBV5-1 to TRBJ2-5; no reliable D call. Trimming cost V 3 bases and J 5 bases, with 11 bases left between them. The V gene's germline CDR1 is SGHRS and CDR2 YFSETQ. This CDR3 spans 13 amino acids. The CDR3 reads CASSSGPTETQYF. The CDR3 coding sequence is TGCGCCAGCAGCTCAGGCCCGACGGAGACCCAGTACTTC. The entire variable domain, with the rest obtained from reference TRBV5-1 and TRBJ2-5, is as follows: KAGVTQTPRYLIKTRGQQVTLSCSPISGHRSVSWYQQTPGQGLQFLFEYFSETQRNKGNFPGRFSGRQFSNSRSEMNVSTLELGDSALYLCASSSGPTETQYFGPGTRLLVL.

J is TRBJ2-5 and V is TRBV11-2; TRBD2 matches 8 bases. The J call could be wrong; TRBJ2-7 is a better fit for the DNA end. Germline V CDR1 and CDR2: SGHAT, FQNNGV. The CDR3 extends over 15 amino acids. Here the CDR3 DNA reads TGTGCCAGCAGCCTAGGGACTAGTCCGTACTACGAGCAGTACTTC. It specifies CASSLGTSPYYEQYF.

The V call is TRBV11-2, the J call TRBJ1-4, with D unclear. This CDR3 is 17 amino acids long. Germline lookup yields CDR1 SGHAT and CDR2 FQNNGV. V gave up 2 bases and J gave up 0 bases, with 13 bases separating them. The CDR3 DNA is TGTGCCAGCAGCTTACCCTCTTTGTCGTCAACTAATGAAAAACTGTTTTTT. Encoded protein: CASSLPSLSSTNEKLFF. The whole variable domain, filled in from reference TRBV11-2 and TRBJ1-4, reads EAGVAQSPRYKIIEKRQSVAFWCNPISGHATLYWYQQILGQGPKLLIQFQNNGVVDDSQLPKDRFSAERLKGVDSTLKIQPAKLEDSAVYLCASSLPSLSSTNEKLFFGSGTQLSVL.

The J gene is TRBJ2-1, the V gene TRBV28; D perhaps matches TRBD1 (5 bases). Trimming cost V 6 bases and J 12 bases, with 12 bases left between them. Per germline, CDR1 MDHEN and CDR2 SYDVKM. This CDR3 has 11 amino acids. The chain's CDR3 is CASSPGRGQFF. The CDR3 DNA is TGTGCCAGCAGCCCAGGAAGGGGGCAGTTCTTC.

The V and J genes are TRBV2 and TRBJ2-1; TRBD2 agrees at 10 bases. After removal of 2 bases from V and 5 bases from J, the junction contained 3 bases not matched to a gene. This CDR3 spans 15 amino acids. Germline V gene sequence: CDR1 SNHLY, CDR2 FYNNEI. The CDR3 reads CASSETGLANNEQFF. The CDR3 nucleotides are TGTGCCAGCAGTGAAACGGGACTAGCGAACAATGAGCAGTTCTTC.

The chain recombines TRBV7-2 with TRBJ2-1; weak D call: TRBD2 (5 bases). From germline, CDR1 is SGHTA and CDR2 FQGNSA. The germline V and J ends were trimmed by 4 bases and 6 bases, with 13 bases remaining between them. The CDR3 contains 14 residues. CDR3 protein: CASSYPRDRNEQFF. The CDR3 bases are TGTGCCAGCAGCTACCCCCGGGATCGCAATGAGCAGTTCTTC. Full variable domain (rest looked up from reference TRBV7-2 and TRBJ2-1): GAGVSQSPSNKVTEKGKDVELRCDPISGHTALYWYRQSLGQGLEFLIYFQGNSAPDKSGLPSDRFSAERTGGSVSTLTIQRTQQEDSAVYLCASSYPRDRNEQFFGPGTRLTVL.

This chain joins TRBV7-8 and TRBJ1-2; D not certain. Germline loops: CDR1 SGHVS, CDR2 FQNEAQ. V lost 1 base, J lost 7 bases, and 10 bases lay in between. This CDR3 spans 13 amino acids. CDR3: CASSLGLTGGYTF. CDR3 nucleotide sequence: TGTGCCAGCAGCTTAGGGTTGACTGGTGGCTACACCTTC.

The count of this clone is one. This chain links TRBV28 with TRBJ2-7, with 9 bases lining up with TRBD2. Germline loops: CDR1 MDHEN, CDR2 SYDVKM. The V segment lost 7 bases and the J segment 4 bases; nucleotides outside the gene matches: 11. CDR3 length: 15 amino acids. CDR3 amino acids: CASIRGLAGMYEQYF. The DNA of the CDR3 is TGTGCCAGCATACGTGGGCTAGCGGGAATGTACGAGCAGTACTTC.

This sequence joins TRBV5-5 and TRBJ2-5; possible D gene TRBD2, 5 bases. Trimming shortened V by 9 bases and J by 0 bases, and 15 bases separated the two germline ends. Germline CDR1 reads SGHKS; CDR2 reads YYEKEE (reference sequence). The CDR3 is made up of 14 amino acids. CDR3 in amino acids: CATSRTANQETQYF. The CDR3 DNA is TGTGCCACCTCAAGGACTGCAAACCAAGAGACCCAGTACTTC.

In DNA form, the CDR3 reads TGTGCCAGTAGGCCATGGGAGACCTTCGGAAACACCATATATTTT. Protein: CASRPWETFGNTIYF. The genes are TRBV19 and TRBJ1-3; D gene unclear. V was clipped by 6 bases and J by 4 bases, with 16 bases between them. The CDR3 loop spans 15 amino acids. Germline lookup yields CDR1 LNHDA and CDR2 SQIVND (reference sequence).

This chain joins TRBV9 and TRBJ2-7, with 8 nucleotides matching TRBD2. CDR1 is SGDLS and CDR2 is YYNGEE in the germline V gene. The CDR3 totals 14 residues. V lost 0 bases, J lost 4 bases, and 3 bases stayed unmatched. CDR3 sequence (DNA): TGTGCCAGCAGCGTAGCCAGCGGGGGATACGAGCAGTACTTC. Encoded protein: CASSVASGGYEQYF. The full variable domain, with the rest looked up from reference TRBV9 and TRBJ2-7, is DSGVTQTPKHLITATGQRVTLRCSPRSGDLSVYWYQQSLDQGLQFLIQYYNGEERAKGNILERFSAQQFPDLHSELNLSSLELGDSALYFCASSVASGGYEQYFGPGTRLTVT.

V is TRBV11-2 and J is TRBJ1-1; D gene uncertain. CDR3 size: 14 residues. Per germline, CDR1 SGHAT and CDR2 FQNNGV. V lost 1 base and J 1 base, leaving 7 bases between the germline ends. CDR3 sequence reads: CASSLGSGNTEAFF. The DNA of the CDR3 is TGTGCCAGCAGCTTAGGATCAGGGAACACTGAAGCTTTCTTT.

The chain carries TRBV28 and TRBJ2-3; 12 nucleotides align to TRBD2. CDR3 length: 19 amino acids. The ends lost 2 bases at V and 0 bases at J; junction bases unmatched: 9. From germline, CDR1 is MDHEN and CDR2 SYDVKM. In DNA form, the CDR3 reads TGTGCCAGCAGTTTACCTGGACTAGCGGGGCGCGCTAGCACAGATACGCAGTATTTT. This sequence encodes CASSLPGLAGRASTDTQYF.

The V and J genes are TRBV28 and TRBJ2-7; D call uncertain. The V end lost 5 bases, the J end lost 0 bases, and 5 bases lay between the germline ends. The CDR3 covers 12 residues. Germline CDR1 and CDR2: MDHEN and SYDVKM. The chain's CDR3 is CASSPSSYEQYF. The DNA of the CDR3 is TGTGCCAGCAGTCCCAGCTCCTACGAGCAGTACTTC.

The chain employs TRBV7-9 and TRBJ2-3, with 7 bases that match TRBD2. The CDR3 has 16 residues. Germline V gene data show CDR1 as SEHNR and CDR2 as FQNEAQ (reference sequence). The V segment lost 2 bases and the J segment 0 bases; nucleotides outside the gene matches: 5. The CDR3 loop reads CASSLPPSGSTDTQYF. CDR3 DNA: TGTGCCAGCAGCTTACCCCCTAGCGGTAGCACAGATACGCAGTATTTT.

This chain uses TRBV28 with TRBJ1-2; D gene uncertain. Between the trimmed V and J ends, which lost 1 base and 4 bases, there was a span of 16 bases. Germline CDR1 MDHEN, CDR2 SYDVKM. The CDR3 consists of 16 residues. Here the CDR3 reads CASSLLKQHPRYGYTF. The CDR3 coding sequence is TGTGCCAGCAGTTTATTAAAACAACATCCTCGCTATGGCTACACCTTC.

The chain employs TRBV19 and TRBJ1-1; the D is unclear. CDR1 and CDR2 from the germline V gene are LNHDA and SQIVND (reference sequence). The ends were cut back, 10 bases at V and 11 bases at J, with 20 bases in the middle. This CDR3 is built from 12 residues. The CDR3 sequence is CATSRLGRYAFF. CDR3 in DNA: TGTGCCACCTCGAGATTGGGGAGATACGCTTTCTTT. Looking up the rest from reference TRBV19 and TRBJ1-1 gives the full variable domain: DGGITQSPKYLFRKEGQNVTLSCEQNLNHDAMYWYRQDPGQGLRLIYYSQIVNDFQKGDIAEGYSVSREKKESFPLTVTSAQKNPTAFYLCATSRLGRYAFFGQGTRLTVV.

The V gene is TRBV11-2, the J gene TRBJ2-5, with 13 bases lining up with TRBD2. CDR3 length: 16 residues. Germline assignment: CDR1 SGHAT and CDR2 FQNNGV. Losses at the gene ends were 5 bases for V and 4 bases for J; bases not matched to a gene: 7. The CDR3 sequence is CASSPGLAGVAETQYF. In DNA form, the CDR3 reads TGTGCCAGCAGCCCCGGACTAGCGGGGGTTGCAGAGACCCAGTACTTC. Full variable domain (remainder filled in from reference TRBV11-2 and TRBJ2-5): EAGVAQSPRYKIIEKRQSVAFWCNPISGHATLYWYQQILGQGPKLLIQFQNNGVVDDSQLPKDRFSAERLKGVDSTLKIQPAKLEDSAVYLCASSPGLAGVAETQYFGPGTRLLVL.

The chain uses TRBV2 and TRBJ1-5, with D tentatively TRBD1 (5 bases). The germline V and J ends were trimmed by 7 bases and 0 bases, with 16 bases remaining between them. Per germline, CDR1 SNHLY and CDR2 FYNNEI. The CDR3 is 16 residues long. CDR3 sequence (DNA): TGTGCCAGCACTTTGACAGAAAGATATAGCAATCAGCCCCAGCATTTT. Translated: CASTLTERYSNQPQHF.

V is TRBV28 and J is TRBJ2-1, with TRBD2 matching 9 bases. Germline CDR1 and CDR2: MDHEN and SYDVKM. The length of the CDR3 is 17 residues. Trimming took 0 bases from V and 6 from J; bases not matched to a gene: 9. CDR3 residues: CASSLWGGGREGNEQFF. CDR3 coding DNA: TGTGCCAGCAGTTTATGGGGGGGCGGGAGGGAGGGCAATGAGCAGTTCTTC.

V and J are TRBV28 and TRBJ2-7; perhaps TRBD2 as D (7 bases). Trimming pared 9 bases from V and 3 bases from J, leaving 15 bases between. Looked up from germline, CDR1 is MDHEN and CDR2 is SYDVKM. CDR3 size: 13 residues. The CDR3, as DNA: TGTGCCAGTAGGGGGGGGTCCTACTACGAGCAGTACTTC. Translated, it gives CASRGGSYYEQYF.

V and J are TRBV27 and TRBJ2-7, with unresolved D. Trimming removed 2 bases from V and 0 bases from J, with 11 bases in between. The CDR3 has 15 residues. Germline assignment: CDR1 MNHEY and CDR2 SMNVEV (reference sequence). This chain's CDR3 is CASSLGVKSSYEQYF. In DNA form, the CDR3 reads TGTGCCAGCAGTTTAGGAGTGAAGAGCTCCTACGAGCAGTACTTC.